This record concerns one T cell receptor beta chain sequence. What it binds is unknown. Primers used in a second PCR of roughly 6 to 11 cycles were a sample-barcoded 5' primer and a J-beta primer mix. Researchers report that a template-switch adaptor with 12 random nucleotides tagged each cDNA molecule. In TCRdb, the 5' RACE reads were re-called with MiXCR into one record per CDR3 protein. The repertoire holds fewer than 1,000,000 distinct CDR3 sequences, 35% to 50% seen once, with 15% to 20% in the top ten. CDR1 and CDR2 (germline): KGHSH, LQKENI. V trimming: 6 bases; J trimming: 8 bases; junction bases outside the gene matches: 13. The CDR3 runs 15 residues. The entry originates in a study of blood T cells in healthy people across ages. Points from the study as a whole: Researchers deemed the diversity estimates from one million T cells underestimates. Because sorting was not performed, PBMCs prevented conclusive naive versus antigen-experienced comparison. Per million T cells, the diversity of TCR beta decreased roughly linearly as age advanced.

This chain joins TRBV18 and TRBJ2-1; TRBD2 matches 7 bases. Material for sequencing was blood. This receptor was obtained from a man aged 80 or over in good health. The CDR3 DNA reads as TGTGCCAGCTCGCCTACTGCGGGGGAGTGTCATGAGCAGTTCTTC. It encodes CASSPTAGECHEQFF.